The source of this T cell receptor beta chain is a study of blood T cell repertoires in COVID-19. For the study at large: The analysed material was cDNA or gDNA that came from T cells, B-cell-depleted T cells, or PBMCs.

Produced via immunoSEQ multiplex PCR; TCRdb's table is partial and in-frame only. The sample includes 200,000 to 300,000 clones, about 82% seen only once; the top ten take 5% to 6%. The V end lost 11 bases, the J end lost 4 bases, and 17 bases lay between the germline ends. Germline V gene lookup returns CDR1 SEHNR and CDR2 FQNEAQ (reference sequence). CDR3 length equals 13 residues. This sequence joins TRBV7-9 and TRBJ2-5; tentatively, D is TRBD2 (6 bases). This TCR was sampled from a woman older than 75 with COVID-19, enrolled during active disease. Sequenced: peripheral blood. CDR3 in amino acids: CAGGRGGIETQYF. The CDR3, as DNA: TGTGCCGGCGGGCGGGGTGGAATAGAGACCCAGTACTTC.